Here is one T cell receptor beta chain with its context. The antigen it binds to is not known. The record has no base qualities; no much larger clone is one base away. Including cysteine and phenylalanine, the CDR3 has 14 amino acids. Of the read, only the CDR3 DNA is kept; its 42 bases are in frame from base 1. Between the V and J ends, shortened by 0 bases and 0 bases respectively, the junction contains 5 bases. CDR1 and CDR2 are drawn from the germline V gene: MNHEY, SVGAGI. The sample comes from a study of molecular identifiers for immune sequencing clone quantification (dated by TCRdb to the late 2010s). Broadly, across the study: For a replicate experiment, RNA from roughly 20,000 or 100,000 naive CD8 T cells was divided into five aliquots, and four of the five aliquots were sequenced. CD8 T cells were used in a methods study to benchmark molecular-identifier clustering-based TCR repertoire sequencing (MIDCIRS) and TCR RNA copy counting. Beyond this particular receptor, the publication reports: Clones above 20 RNA copies held over 99% of molecules in CMV-specific effector cells but under 1% in naive cells. Highly expanded clone sizes could be underestimated if identical TCR molecules share a barcode. When barcode sub-clustering was not used, chimeric consensus sequences inflated TCR diversity, with chimeras reaching as high as 47%. Modeling gave about three recovered TCR RNA copies per cell versus roughly 10 by digital PCR, implying roughly 29% capture efficiency. Naive libraries contained spiked-in Jurkat TCR RNA (around eleven copies' worth), which is not part of the donor repertoire. Even against a background of around 950,000 naive CD8 T cells, spiked-in Jurkat TCR RNA amounting to a single cell's worth was reported to be detectable.

The method was PCR. Sequencing took place on a NextSeq 500. Bulk TCR libraries were prepared as previously described, using TCR primers listed in Table S5. The Qiagen AllPrep DNA/RNA kit was used to purify total RNA. Reads from multiple sequencing runs of the same library were pooled before analysis. The study's processing was this. Reads were retained only if an exact TCR constant sequence was present, and the retained reads were trimmed to 150 nt and grouped according to their 12-nt molecular barcodes. Reads inside each barcode group were sub-clustered using a 15% Levenshtein threshold, and a quality-weighted consensus sequence was constructed for each RNA molecule. Non-functional sequences were removed, as were lower-count sequences one edit away from another. Based on a fit of two negative binomial distributions, barcode sub-clusters having less than 20% of the maximum read count were discarded. TCRdb cleaned the public reads at Q25 with fastp, built clones with MiXCR and kept in-frame beta chains. CDR3 protein duplicates are merged, each entry listing the most common genes and DNA. The V and J calls here are based on TCRdb, not the publication. The table for this sample lists about 500,000 distinct CDR3 sequences; about a quarter of them were counted only once. Roughly 0.77% of the sample belongs to the ten largest clones.

Libraries of naive CD8 T cells were built from anywhere between about 17,000 and 1,000,000 sorted cells, with 10%, 30% or 50% of the purified RNA used. Naive CD8 T cells were FACS-sorted as CD8+CD4-CCR7+CD45RA+ on a BD FACSAria II into RLT Plus buffer. To test detection sensitivity, Jurkat RNA equal to around 10 TCR copies was added to samples of about 20,000-1,000,000 naive CD8 T cells. Enrichment of CD8 T cells was performed with RosetteSep CD8+ T Cell Enrichment Cocktail and Ficoll-Paque, after which ACK red cell lysis was carried out. Material: naive CD8+ T cells from blood, with Jurkat cell RNA spiked in. The sample's cell subset or site label, in plain terms: FACS-sorted CD8+CD4-CCR7+CD45RA+ naive T cells. The chain is assembled from TRBV6-5 and TRBJ1-1, with the D gene not clear enough to name. This TCR came from a human donor in good health. Some libraries in this study had Jurkat cell RNA spiked in. The CDR3 protein sequence reads: CASSYSGLNTEAFF. In nucleotides, the sequence is TGTGCCAGCAGTTACTCAGGCCTGAACACTGAAGCTTTCTTT.